One and the same sample provided the 12 T cell receptor beta chains below, sequenced in a study of blood T cells in healthy people across ages (dated by TCRdb to between 2015 and 2017). The library was produced with 5' RACE. This sample was sequenced with an Illumina HiSeq 2500. The second PCR ran for about 7 to 11 cycles and used a J-beta primer mix along with a sample-barcoded 5' primer. TCRdb itself trimmed the public reads at Q25 with fastp, ran MiXCR and retained productive beta chains. Identical CDR3 proteins give one entry, which carries the most common genes and DNA. Recorded for this sample are approximately 1,100,000 distinct CDR3 sequences; 45% of them occurred a single time. About 19% of the sample is held by the ten biggest clonotypes. Sequenced input: blood. The receptors derive from a woman in her fifties or sixties in good health.

V is TRBV4-1 and J is TRBJ2-1; D gene ambiguous. The V gene lost 2 bases and the J gene lost 0 bases, with 11 bases spanning the gap. The germline V gene encodes CDR1 MGHRA and CDR2 YSYEKL. This CDR3 is built from 16 residues. The CDR3, as DNA: TGCGCCAGCAGCCAACAGACACCGAGCTCCTACAATGAGCAGTTCTTC. Its protein is CASSQQTPSSYNEQFF.

This clonotype was picked up one time. Sequence at one end of the junction differs from germline and may be a read error. The chain combines TRBV5-1 with TRBJ2-3; a possible D gene is TRBD2 (6 bases). The germline V gene has CDR1 SGHRS and CDR2 YFSETQ. The CDR3 has 15 amino acids. The CDR3 loop reads CASSLATGEADAQYF. Written as DNA, the CDR3 is TGCGCCAGCAGCTTGGCAACGGGAGAAGCAGATGCGCAGTATTTT.

This clonotype showed up just a few times. The rearrangement links TRBV21-1 to TRBJ2-1; TRBD1, as called in the table, went unchecked against the DNA. TRBV21-1 is termed a pseudogene. The CDR3 length is 20 residues. CDR3 amino acids: CASSKEQETLAPGNYNEQFF. CDR3 DNA: TGTGCCAGCAGCAAAGAACAGGAAACTCTAGCACCCGGGAACTACAATGAGCAGTTCTTC.

This clonotype was picked up a small number of times. The chain recombines TRBV29-1 with TRBJ2-1; 10 bases are shared with TRBD1. Losses at the gene ends were 8 bases for V and 10 bases for J; bases not matched to a gene: 8. The germline V gene has CDR1 SQVTM and CDR2 ANQGSEA. CDR3 size: 12 residues. CDR3 bases: TGCAGCACCTCGGGACAGGGGAGGGAGCAGTTCTTC. This codes for CSTSGQGREQFF.

In this sample, this clonotype turned up a few times. The chain couples TRBV6-5 to TRBJ2-5, with 10 bases matching TRBD1. The DNA end lines up better with TRBJ2-7; the J call may be wrong. The CDR3 runs 15 residues. Per germline, CDR1 MNHEY and CDR2 SVGAGI. For the CDR3, the DNA is TGTGCCAGCAGTTACGGGACAGGGGATTACGACGAGCAGTACTTC. As protein: CASSYGTGDYDEQYF.

V and J are TRBV11-2 and TRBJ2-5; 11 bases match TRBD1. The CDR3 is made up of 16 amino acids. The germline CDR1 and CDR2 sequences are SGHAT and FQNNGV. V trimming: 0 bases; J trimming: 4 bases; junction bases outside the gene matches: 4. The CDR3 DNA is TGTGCCAGCAGCTTAGATGGGACAGGGGGGAGAGAGACCCAGTACTTC. It encodes CASSLDGTGGRETQYF.

The rearrangement links TRBV5-1 to TRBJ2-7; weak D call: TRBD2 (7 bases). The V gene's germline CDR1 is SGHRS and CDR2 YFSETQ. V was trimmed by 3 bases and J by 3 bases, leaving 13 bases between them. The length of the CDR3 is 14 residues. The CDR3: CASSSGGRIYEQYF. In nucleotides, the CDR3 is TGCGCCAGCAGCTCGGGGGGCCGGATCTACGAGCAGTACTTC.

The chain uses TRBV18 and TRBJ1-1, with TRBD1 matching 9 bases. CDR1 and CDR2 from the germline V gene are KGHSH and LQKENI. V dropped 4 bases and J dropped 5; count of bases not matched to a gene: 11. This CDR3 spans 16 amino acids. The CDR3 DNA is TGTGCCAGCTCACTTAGTACAGGGGGCGGCGGGACTGAAGCTTTCTTT. Amino acid sequence: CASSLSTGGGGTEAFF. The full variable domain, in which reference TRBV18 and TRBJ1-1 provide the parts outside the CDR3, is NAGVMQNPRHLVRRRGQEARLRCSPMKGHSHVYWYRQLPEEGLKFMVYLQKENIIDESGMPKERFSAEFPKEGPSILRIQQVVRGDSAAYFCASSLSTGGGGTEAFFGQGTRLTVV.

CDR3 sequence: CSAPSSGRYKLTDTQYF. The CDR3 DNA follows: TGCAGTGCCCCAAGTAGCGGGAGGTATAAGTTGACAGATACGCAGTATTTT. The chain employs TRBV20-1 and TRBJ2-3; 10 bases fit TRBD2. This CDR3 spans 17 amino acids. Trimming took 6 bases from V and 3 from J; bases not matched to a gene: 15. Germline V gives CDR1 DFQATT, CDR2 SNEGSKA (reference sequence).

The chain links TRBV7-2 to TRBJ2-2, with 10 bases aligning to TRBD2. CDR3 length equals 17 residues. Germline trimming cut 4 bases from V and 4 bases from J; bases unmatched to any gene: 9. Germline V CDR1 and CDR2: SGHTA, FQGNSA. The CDR3 sequence is CASSWALAGVSTGELFF. As DNA, the CDR3 is TGTGCCAGCAGCTGGGCCCTAGCGGGAGTGAGCACCGGGGAGCTGTTTTTT.

This clonotype was detected many times. The rearrangement uses TRBV4-2 and TRBJ2-5; 11 bases map to TRBD2. Germline V gene lookup returns CDR1 LGHNA and CDR2 YNFKEQ. Trimming removed 0 bases from V and 2 bases from J; junction bases left unmatched: 5. The CDR3 is made up of 17 amino acids. In DNA, the CDR3 is TGTGCCAGCAGCCAAGATATGGGACTAGCGGAACAAGAGACCCAGTACTTC. It is translated as CASSQDMGLAEQETQYF.

DNA for the CDR3: TGCAGTGCTAGCTCGGTCATGAGCTCCTACGAGCAGTACTTC. As protein: CSASSVMSSYEQYF. The chain couples TRBV20-1 to TRBJ2-7, with D unresolved. With 3 bases removed from V and 0 bases from J, the gap between germline ends came to 12 bases. The CDR3 contains 14 residues. Germline CDR1 and CDR2: DFQATT and SNEGSKA (reference sequence).